A selection of T cell receptor beta chains follows, all from one sample in a study of CD8+ T cells in alopecia areata. Clones were read by immunoSEQ multiplex PCR, and TCRdb kept only the in-frame ones, dropping some. The sample has 150,000 or so clones; around 47% are singletons. Sequencing was performed on CD4+ T cells sorted from blood. The receptors here all came from a human donor with alopecia areata. Both conserved end residues are part of each CDR3. Fields, in order: D gene, clone size, V gene, J gene, CDR3 DNA, CDR3 protein. D genes are given only for firm matches. The size of a clone is reported for some rows only, either as once, few or many, or as a class for expanded clones.

NA,few,TRBV5-4,TRBJ2-3,TGTGCCAGCAGCTTGTCCCCAGGGGTCCCAGATACGCAGTATTTT,CASSLSPGVPDTQYF
NA,few,TRBV28,TRBJ2-7,TGTGCCAGCACCCCGGAGGGCCCCTACGAGCAGTACTTC,CASTPEGPYEQYF
NA,NA,TRBV4-2,TRBJ2-5,TGTGCCAGCAGCCCAGTAGGGCGGGCGGAAGAGACCCAGTACTTC,CASSPVGRAEETQYF
NA,NA,TRBV7-9,TRBJ2-6,TGTGCCAGCAAAACCGAATCCGGCTCTGGGGCCAACGTCCTGACTTTC,CASKTESGSGANVLTF
TRBD1,once,TRBV2,TRBJ2-5,TGTGCCAGCAGACCGGGACAGTATCAAGAGACCCAGTACTTC,CASRPGQYQETQYF
NA,NA,TRBV10-3,TRBJ2-1,TGTGCCATCTCCAACCTCAATGAGCAGTTCTTC,CAISNLNEQFF
NA,NA,TRBV30,TRBJ1-4,TGTGCCCAGCGGGGAAGCGCTAATGAAAAACTGTTTTTT,CAQRGSANEKLFF
NA,NA,TRBV5-1,TRBJ1-2,TGCGCCAGCGGTCGGGGGGACTATGGCTACACCTTC,CASGRGDYGYTF
NA,once,TRBV6-5,TRBJ1-2,TGTGCCAGCAGGGACACGCATGCACGTAGTTATGGCTACACCTTC,CASRDTHARSYGYTF
NA,few,TRBV2,TRBJ2-5,TGTGCCAGCAGAAAGATTTGGGAAGAGACCCAGTACTTC,CASRKIWEETQYF
NA,NA,TRBV29-1,TRBJ2-7,TGCAGCGTTGTAAGGGGAACCTACGAGCAGTACTTC,CSVVRGTYEQYF
NA,NA,TRBV4-1,TRBJ2-5,TGCGCCAGCAGCCAAGGACAAGGGAATGGGGAGACCCAGTACTTC,CASSQGQGNGETQYF
NA,few,TRBV14,TRBJ1-4,TGTGCCAGCAGCCAAGTCCAGACCGGAGGTGCGAAACTGTTTTTT,CASSQVQTGGAKLFF
NA,NA,TRBV6-5,TRBJ1-2,TGTGCCAGCAGTCTCCGGATCGCTAGCGGCTACACCTTC,CASSLRIASGYTF
TRBD2,NA,TRBV7-3,TRBJ2-1,TGTGCCAGCAGCGGGGGACTAGCGAACATCGAGCAGTTCTTC,CASSGGLANIEQFF
NA,NA,TRBV29-1,TRBJ1-1,TGCAGCGTAGTCACCCGACAGGCCATGAACACTGAAGCTTTCTTT,CSVVTRQAMNTEAFF
NA,NA,TRBV29-1,TRBJ1-1,TGCAGCGTTGAACCCCCAGGGGTGGCTTTCTTT,CSVEPPGVAFF
NA,few,TRBV29-1,TRBJ1-2,TGCAGCGTTCTTGAAGGGAGCTATGGCTACACCTTC,CSVLEGSYGYTF
NA,NA,TRBV4-1,TRBJ2-7,TGCGCCAGCAGGGGTAGCGGATCCTACGAGCAGTACTTC,CASRGSGSYEQYF
NA,few,TRBV7-2,TRBJ1-3,TGTGCCAGCAGCCCGAGGCTCCCTGGAAACACCATATATTTT,CASSPRLPGNTIYF
NA,NA,TRBV9,TRBJ1-2,TGTGCCAGCAGCATCGCTACAGGGAATGGCTACACCTTC,CASSIATGNGYTF
TRBD2,few,TRBV14,TRBJ2-7,TGTGCCAGCAGCCTACTAAACCGGGGGGAGGGCGAGCAGTACTTC,CASSLLNRGEGEQYF
NA,NA,TRBV28,TRBJ2-7,TGTGCCAGCAGTGCTCTCGGGACTGCTTCCTACGAGCAGTACTTC,CASSALGTASYEQYF
TRBD1,few,TRBV5-1,TRBJ1-1,TGCGCCAGCAGGGGAACAGGGGGCTACACTGAAGCTTTCTTT,CASRGTGGYTEAFF
NA,NA,TRBV29-1,TRBJ2-5,TGCAGCGTTACCGTCGTGGAGACCCAGTACTTC,CSVTVVETQYF
TRBD2,few,TRBV7-9,TRBJ2-1,TGTGCCAGCAGCCCCGGGACTAGCGATTTTGATGAGCAGTTCTTC,CASSPGTSDFDEQFF
NA,few,TRBV7-8,TRBJ2-1,TGTGCCAGCAGTTACGGGCAAAGCTCCTACAATGAGCAGTTCTTC,CASSYGQSSYNEQFF
NA,NA,TRBV4-1,TRBJ1-2,TGCGCCAGCAGCCCTGCCGGGGTCCCTGGCTACACCTTC,CASSPAGVPGYTF
NA,few,TRBV7-8,TRBJ1-1,TGTGCCAGCAGCGGAGGGGGAAGTGAAGCTTTCTTT,CASSGGGSEAFF
NA,NA,TRBV29-1,TRBJ1-1,TGCAGCGGGCAGGGACCGTTGAACACTGAAGCTTTCTTT,CSGQGPLNTEAFF
TRBD1,NA,TRBV27,TRBJ2-1,TGTGCCAGCAGTTTGTTGGGGACAGGGGACTACAATGAGCAGTTCTTC,CASSLLGTGDYNEQFF
NA,NA,TRBV7-7,TRBJ2-1,TGTGCTAGCAGCTTAGGAGGTCCTGACAATGAGCAGTTCTTC,CASSLGGPDNEQFF
NA,few,TRBV28,TRBJ2-1,TGTGCCAGCAGTTTAATCTATGAGCAGTTCTTC,CASSLIYEQFF
TRBD1,NA,TRBV20-1,TRBJ2-7,TGCAGTGGACAGGGCCACTACGAGCAGTACTTC,CSGQGHYEQYF
NA,NA,TRBV5-1,TRBJ2-1,TGCGCCAGCAGAACGGGGTCCTACAATGAGCAGTTCTTC,CASRTGSYNEQFF
NA,NA,TRBV5-1,TRBJ2-1,TGCGCCAGCAGCTTGGCCACAAACAATGAGCAGTTCTTC,CASSLATNNEQFF
NA,NA,TRBV6-5,TRBJ2-5,TGTGCCAGCAGTTACCAGCCCACAGGGTCAGTGACCCAGTACTTC,CASSYQPTGSVTQYF
TRBD1,NA,TRBV5-1,TRBJ1-2,TGCGCCAGCAGCCCAGGGACAGCCTCCGGCTACACCTTC,CASSPGTASGYTF
TRBD2,NA,TRBV10-3,TRBJ2-1,TGTGCCATCAGACAAGGGACTAGCGGGGCCCACAATGAGCAGTTCTTC,CAIRQGTSGAHNEQFF
NA,NA,TRBV29-1,TRBJ2-3,TGCAGCGTCCAACCGACTCAAGATACGCAGTATTTT,CSVQPTQDTQYF
NA,few,TRBV29-1,TRBJ1-4,TGCAGCGCAGAGGGGTATGAAAAACTGTTTTTT,CSAEGYEKLFF
TRBD2,once,TRBV5-1,TRBJ2-7,TGCGCCAGCAGCTTGGGACTAGCGGGAGGGCCTCCCTACGAGCAGTACTTC,CASSLGLAGGPPYEQYF
NA,NA,TRBV5-1,TRBJ2-7,TGCGCCAGCAGCTTGGTAGGGGACGAGCAGTACTTC,CASSLVGDEQYF
TRBD2,few,TRBV7-2,TRBJ2-1,TGTGCCAGCAGCTCGGATGGACCGCTAGCGGGAATAAGTAATGAGCAGTTCTTC,CASSSDGPLAGISNEQFF
NA,NA,TRBV2,TRBJ2-5,TGTGCCAGCAGCGTGGGGCGTCCCCAGGGGACCCAGTACTTC,CASSVGRPQGTQYF
NA,NA,TRBV7-9,TRBJ2-6,TGTGCCAGCAGCCTGGGACACTCCCTCTCTGGGGCCAACGTCCTGACTTTC,CASSLGHSLSGANVLTF
NA,few,TRBV7-9,TRBJ1-3,TGTGCCAGCAGCTTCGAGGGGCCTGGAAACACCATATATTTT,CASSFEGPGNTIYF
TRBD1,NA,TRBV6-6,TRBJ1-1,TGTGCCAGCAGGGGGACAGACAGGGGGACTGAAGCTTTCTTT,CASRGTDRGTEAFF
NA,NA,TRBV5-1,TRBJ2-7,TGCGCCAGCAGGTCTACAACGACCTACGAGCAGTACTTC,CASRSTTTYEQYF
TRBD2,NA,TRBV29-1,TRBJ2-3,TGCAGCGTCGATAGCGGGAGTATTACAGATACGCAGTATTTT,CSVDSGSITDTQYF
TRBD1,few,TRBV29-1,TRBJ1-1,TGCAGCGTGGGACAGGGGTTGGACACTGAAGCTTTCTTT,CSVGQGLDTEAFF
NA,NA,TRBV30,TRBJ2-2,TGTGCCTGTGAGACCGGGGAGCTGTTTTTT,CACETGELFF